This T cell receptor beta chain was documented in a study of graft-versus-host responses after intestinal transplantation. The overall study: Recipients were given multivisceral, liver-intestinal, or isolated intestinal transplants. Every transplant recipient was induced with anti-thymocyte globulin, then maintained on tacrolimus and steroids for about 3 years. Study-level results: Within the allografts of patients who had graft-donor T cell macrochimerism, graft-versus-host to host-versus-graft clonal ratios were high. Researchers found GvH clones in recipient marrow, and some showed up first in ileum or blood.

V was pared by 6 bases and J by 5 bases, with 5 bases of the junction left unmatched. The CDR3 length is 14 residues. CDR1 is WNHNN and CDR2 is SYGVQD in the germline V gene (reference sequence). To note about this clone: Its antigen is undetermined.

The assay was immunoSEQ multiplex PCR, and TCRdb's table has in-frame clones only and misses some. The sample includes 90,000 to 130,000 clones, around 90% seen only once; the top ten take 0.23%. This receptor was taken from a human donor who was the organ donor for an intestinal transplant. This material consisted of unstimulated CD4+ T cells sorted from spleen or lymph node cells, taken before transplant. The chain employs TRBV10-1 and TRBJ2-4; 9 positions agree with TRBD1. CDR3: CASSHRDRENIQYF. CDR3 sequence (DNA): TGCGCCAGCAGCCACCGGGACAGGGAAAACATTCAGTACTTC.